A selection of T cell receptor beta chains follows, all from one sample in a study of blood T cell repertoires in COVID-19. Repertoires were generated with immunoSEQ multiplex PCR, while TCRdb's copy carries only in-frame clones and drops some. Here the sample spans 200,000 to 250,000 clones, around 89% being singletons. The sequenced sample consisted of PBMCs or T cells enriched from blood (not recorded which). Source of these receptors: a man aged 45-60 years who had been exposed to COVID-19. The CDR3 runs from the conserved cysteine through the conserved F or W. The order of the fields is J gene, D gene, V gene, clone size, CDR3 DNA, CDR3 protein. The D gene is left open where the match is weak. Size is stated for part of the rows, as once, few or many counts, or as a class when the clone is expanded.

>TRBJ2-3|-|TRBV15|-
TGTGCCACCAGCAGAGATTACGGATCTGGGACACCCAGCACAGATACGCAGTATTTT
CATSRDYGSGTPSTDTQYF
>TRBJ1-1|TRBD1|TRBV10-3|-
TGTGCCATCAGCGGACAGGGGTTGAACACTGAAGCTTTCTTT
CAISGQGLNTEAFF
>TRBJ2-5|TRBD1|TRBV24-1|once
TGTGCCACCAGTGACCCACAGGGGGCCGGGGAGACCCAGTACTTC
CATSDPQGAGETQYF
>TRBJ2-2|TRBD2|TRBV5-1|once
TGCGCCAGCAGCTTGGCTCTAGCGGGGTACACCGGGGAGCTGTTTTTT
CASSLALAGYTGELFF
>TRBJ1-2|-|TRBV18|-
TGTGCCAGCTCACCGTTCGGGGGTGCGTCTCGAGATGGCTACACCTTC
CASSPFGGASRDGYTF
>TRBJ2-7|-|TRBV2|once
TGTGCCAGCAGTGACGGCTGGGCCACGAGCGAGCAGTACTTC
CASSDGWATSEQYF
>TRBJ1-4|-|TRBV7-8|-
TGTGCCAGCAGCTTAGGAGCAACTAATGAAAAACTGTTTTTT
CASSLGATNEKLFF
>TRBJ1-6|-|TRBV5-1|-
TGCGCCAGCAGCTTGGACAGGCCCGGTTCACCCCTCCACTTT
CASSLDRPGSPLHF
>TRBJ1-6|-|TRBV28|-
TGTGCCAGCAGTTCCTCGGGGGGTTTTTATTCACCCCTCCACTTT
CASSSSGGFYSPLHF
>TRBJ1-2|-|TRBV28|-
TGTGCCAGCAGTTTAGCGGGGGCGCTGGGGGATAACTATGGCTACACCTTC
CASSLAGALGDNYGYTF
>TRBJ2-3|TRBD2|TRBV18|-
TGTGCCAGCTCACCCAATTCGATGACTAGCGGGGGTAGCACAGATACGCAGTATTTT
CASSPNSMTSGGSTDTQYF
>TRBJ2-5|TRBD1|TRBV29-1|-
TGCAGCGTTGCTCCAGGGGGCCCTGAGACCCAGTACTTC
CSVAPGGPETQYF
>TRBJ2-5|-|TRBV5-4|few
TGTGCCAGCAGCTTGGATCCCGGGAGTCAAGAGACCCAGTACTTC
CASSLDPGSQETQYF
>TRBJ1-1|-|TRBV5-8|-
TGTGCCAGCAGTCGCGGAAGGGAGACTGAAGCTTTCTTT
CASSRGRETEAFF
>TRBJ1-1|-|TRBV12-3/TRBV12-4|-
TGTGCCGACGGGTTCGGCACTGAAGCTTTCTTT
CADGFGTEAFF
>TRBJ1-1|-|TRBV29-1|-
TGCAGCGTTGGGACTATGAACACTGAAGCTTTCTTT
CSVGTMNTEAFF
>TRBJ1-3|-|TRBV6-5|-
TGTGCCAGCGGGAAAGGGACAACTGGAAACACCATATATTTT
CASGKGTTGNTIYF
>TRBJ2-5|TRBD2|TRBV5-1|-
TGCGCCAGCAGTTCGGGGGGAGCGGGGGCTCAAGAGACCCAGTACTTC
CASSSGGAGAQETQYF
>TRBJ2-2|-|TRBV28|few
TGTGCCAGCAGTTTTGAGACAACGAACACCGGGGAGCTGTTTTTT
CASSFETTNTGELFF
>TRBJ2-3|-|TRBV11-2|-
TGTGCCAGCAGCCCCCGAGGAGATACGCAGTATTTT
CASSPRGDTQYF
>TRBJ1-2|-|TRBV28|once
TGTGCCAGCAGTCCCCCGACCGGAGCAGTCGAAATAAACTATGGCTACACCTTC
CASSPPTGAVEINYGYTF
>TRBJ2-3|TRBD2|TRBV2|few
TGTGCCAGCAGTGAATTGCGGGAGATAGGAACAGATACGCAGTATTTT
CASSELREIGTDTQYF
>TRBJ2-7|TRBD1|TRBV6-5|few
TGTGCCAGCAGTTCGGGACAGCTCTCCTACGAGCAGTACTTC
CASSSGQLSYEQYF
>TRBJ2-3|TRBD1|TRBV28|-
TGTGCCAGCAGTTACCCGACAGGGGGCACAGATACGCAGTATTTT
CASSYPTGGTDTQYF
>TRBJ1-5|TRBD1|TRBV16|-
TGTGCCAGCAGCCAATCGCAGGGGGCGCGTCAGCCCCAGCATTTT
CASSQSQGARQPQHF
>TRBJ2-2|-|TRBV10-1|-
TGCGCCAGCAGAGAATCGACTGGATACGGGGAGCTGTTTTTT
CASRESTGYGELFF
>TRBJ1-5|-|TRBV25-1|few
TGTGCCAGCAGCCCCGGCGAGGGCTTCAATCAGCCCCAGCATTTT
CASSPGEGFNQPQHF
>TRBJ2-1|-|TRBV4-1|-
TGCGCCAGCAGCCAAGTAACATACGGGTCTCCGTTCTTC
CASSQVTYGSPFF
>TRBJ1-5|TRBD1|TRBV19|-
TGTGCCAGTAGCCCACAGGGGAATCAGCCCCAGCATTTT
CASSPQGNQPQHF
>TRBJ1-5|-|TRBV19|few
TGTGCCAGTACAAGACGGGAGATAAGCAATCAGCCCCAGCATTTT
CASTRREISNQPQHF
>TRBJ2-5|TRBD2|TRBV5-4|few
TGTGCCAGCAGCTTGGACGGGAGGGGGGAGGAGACCCAGTACTTC
CASSLDGRGEETQYF
>TRBJ2-3|TRBD2|TRBV5-1|-
TGCGCCAGCAGCTTACGGATGACTAGCGGGGGGGCCAAGGATACGCAGTATTTT
CASSLRMTSGGAKDTQYF
>TRBJ1-1|-|TRBV5-1|once
TGCGCCAGCAGCTTGGCACCACAGGGAGTGGGCACTGAAGCTTTCTTT
CASSLAPQGVGTEAFF
>TRBJ2-5|-|TRBV30|-
TGTGCCTGGAACCGGGACACCCAAGAGACCCAGTACTTC
CAWNRDTQETQYF
>TRBJ2-5|TRBD1|TRBV4-1|-
TGCGCCAGCAGCCAAAAGACAGGGGGTCTGCAAGAGACCCAGTACTTC
CASSQKTGGLQETQYF
>TRBJ2-2|TRBD2|TRBV15|-
TGTGCCACCAGCAGAATACTAGCGGGAGTCTACACCGGGGAGCTGTTTTTT
CATSRILAGVYTGELFF
>TRBJ2-4|-|TRBV6-4|-
TGTGCCAGCAGTGACTCGAATGCGCTCCGTAGGACAAAACTCATTCAGTACTTC
CASSDSNALRRTKLIQYF
>TRBJ2-1|TRBD2|TRBV9|-
TGTGCCAGCAGCCTCCGGAGCGGGGCTTCCTACAATGAGCAGTTCTTC
CASSLRSGASYNEQFF
>TRBJ1-2|TRBD1|TRBV25-1|few
TGTGCCAGCAGCAGATCCGGGACAGAAAGTGACTATGGCTACACCTTC
CASSRSGTESDYGYTF
>TRBJ1-1|TRBD1|TRBV2|-
TGTGCCAGCAGAGGGGGACAGCTGAACACTGAAGCTTTCTTT
CASRGGQLNTEAFF
>TRBJ2-1|-|TRBV7-9|once
TGTGCCAGCAGCTTTCTAGGAGGGGTCTCCTACAATGAGCAGTTCTTC
CASSFLGGVSYNEQFF
>TRBJ1-1|TRBD1|TRBV12-3/TRBV12-4|-
TGTGCCAGCAGTGACAGGGCGGGCACTGAAGCTTTCTTT
CASSDRAGTEAFF
>TRBJ2-2|TRBD1|TRBV5-1|-
TGCGCCAGCAGCTTGGAGTCCAGGGGGAATAGGAACACCGGGGAGCTGTTTTTT
CASSLESRGNRNTGELFF
>TRBJ1-1|-|TRBV11-3|-
TGTGCCAGCAGCTCGGGGAGTGAAGCTTTCTTT
CASSSGSEAFF
>TRBJ1-2|TRBD1|TRBV6-5|-
TGTGCCAGCAGTTGGTCCGGACAGGGAAACGTCTACACCTTC
CASSWSGQGNVYTF
>TRBJ2-7|TRBD1|TRBV9|-
TGTGCCAGCAGCGATACCGGGACAGGGCCCTACGAGCAGTACTTC
CASSDTGTGPYEQYF
>TRBJ1-3|-|TRBV18|-
TGTGCCAGCTCACCACCGGTACAGGCCTCTGGAAACACCATATATTTT
CASSPPVQASGNTIYF
>TRBJ1-6|-|TRBV27|-
TGTGCCAGCAGTTTGGGGGCTGGATCACCCCTCCACTTT
CASSLGAGSPLHF
>TRBJ2-1|-|TRBV9|-
TGTGCCAGCAGCGTAGAGGCGGTTTACAATGAGCAGTTCTTC
CASSVEAVYNEQFF
>TRBJ1-2|-|TRBV7-2|-
TGTGCCAGCAGCCTCGCCCCCTCTTTGGGAGGGTATGGCTACACCTTC
CASSLAPSLGGYGYTF
>TRBJ2-3|-|TRBV15|-
TGTGCCACCAGCAGAGAACAGGGTTTGGGCACAGATACGCAGTATTTT
CATSREQGLGTDTQYF
>TRBJ2-1|TRBD1|TRBV7-9|-
TGTGCCAGCAGCCTTGGACAGGGGACATACAATGAGCAGTTCTTC
CASSLGQGTYNEQFF
>TRBJ1-2|TRBD1|TRBV7-2|-
TGTGCCAGCAGCTCCTATTGGGGACAGGGGGCAAGGGATGGCTACACCTTC
CASSSYWGQGARDGYTF
>TRBJ1-5|-|TRBV2|once
TGTGCCAGCAGTGAATCGGCAGGGTGGCAGCAACAGCCCCAGCATTTT
CASSESAGWQQQPQHF
>TRBJ1-6|TRBD1|TRBV28|-
TGTGCCAGCAGCCCCACAGGGGTTAATTCACCCCTCCACTTT
CASSPTGVNSPLHF
>TRBJ2-2|-|TRBV11-3|-
TGTGCCAGCAGCCCGGACAGGAACACCGGGGAGCTGTTTTTT
CASSPDRNTGELFF
>TRBJ2-3|TRBD2|TRBV9|-
TGTGCCAGCAGCGTAGGGCTAGCGGGAACAGATACGCAGTATTTT
CASSVGLAGTDTQYF
>TRBJ1-4|-|TRBV4-2|-
TGTGCCAGCAGCCAAGTCAGCAGGGGCCGAAGGGCTCCTGAAAAACTGTTTTTT
CASSQVSRGRRAPEKLFF
>TRBJ1-5|-|TRBV19|-
TGTGCCAGTAGCCTGGACAGAGATCAGCCCCAGCATTTT
CASSLDRDQPQHF